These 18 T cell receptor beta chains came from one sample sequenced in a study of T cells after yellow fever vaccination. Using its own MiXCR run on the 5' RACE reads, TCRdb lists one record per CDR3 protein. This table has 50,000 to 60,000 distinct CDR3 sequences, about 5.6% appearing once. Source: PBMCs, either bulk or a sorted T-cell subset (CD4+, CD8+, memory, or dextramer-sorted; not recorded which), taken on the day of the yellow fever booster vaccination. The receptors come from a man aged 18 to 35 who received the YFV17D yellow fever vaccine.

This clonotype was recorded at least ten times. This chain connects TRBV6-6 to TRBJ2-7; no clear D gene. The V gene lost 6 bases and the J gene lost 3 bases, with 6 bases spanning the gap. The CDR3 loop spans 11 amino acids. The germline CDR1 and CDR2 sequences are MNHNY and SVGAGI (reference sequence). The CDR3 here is CASRQYYEQYF. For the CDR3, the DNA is TGTGCCAGCAGACAATACTACGAGCAGTACTTC.

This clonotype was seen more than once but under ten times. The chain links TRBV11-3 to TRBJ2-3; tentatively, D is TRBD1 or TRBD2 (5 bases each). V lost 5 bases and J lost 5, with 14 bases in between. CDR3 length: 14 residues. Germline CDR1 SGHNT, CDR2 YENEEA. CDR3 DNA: TGTGCCAGCAGCCCTAGGGACCAGGGAGATACGCAGTATTTT. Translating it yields CASSPRDQGDTQYF.

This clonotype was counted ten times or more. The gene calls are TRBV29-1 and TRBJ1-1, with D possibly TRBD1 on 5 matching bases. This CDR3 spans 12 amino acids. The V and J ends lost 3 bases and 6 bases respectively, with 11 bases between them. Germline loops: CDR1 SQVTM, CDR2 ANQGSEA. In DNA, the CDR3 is TGCAGCGTTGATCCGGGGACGCCTGAAGCTTTCTTT. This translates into CSVDPGTPEAFF.

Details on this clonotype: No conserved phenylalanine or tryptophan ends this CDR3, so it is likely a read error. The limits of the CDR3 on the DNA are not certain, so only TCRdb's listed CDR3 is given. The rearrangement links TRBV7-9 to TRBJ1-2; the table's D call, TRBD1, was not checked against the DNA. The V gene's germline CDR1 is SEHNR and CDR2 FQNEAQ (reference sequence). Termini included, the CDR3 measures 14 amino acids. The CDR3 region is CASSSGHEIPIFRA.

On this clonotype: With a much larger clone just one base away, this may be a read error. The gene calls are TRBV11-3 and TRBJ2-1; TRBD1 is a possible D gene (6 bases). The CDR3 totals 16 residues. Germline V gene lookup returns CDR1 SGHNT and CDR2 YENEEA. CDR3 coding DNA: TGTGCCAGCAGCCGTAGAGGGGACACCTTGTACAATGAGAAGTTCTTC. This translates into CASSRRGDTLYNEKFF.

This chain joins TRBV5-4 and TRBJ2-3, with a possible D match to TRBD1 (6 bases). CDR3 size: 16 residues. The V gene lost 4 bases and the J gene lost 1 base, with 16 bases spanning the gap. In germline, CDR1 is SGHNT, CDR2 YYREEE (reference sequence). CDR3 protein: CASSLARTVGTDTQYF. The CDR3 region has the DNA TGTGCCAGCAGCCTCGCTCGGACAGTCGGCACAGATACGCAGTATTTT.

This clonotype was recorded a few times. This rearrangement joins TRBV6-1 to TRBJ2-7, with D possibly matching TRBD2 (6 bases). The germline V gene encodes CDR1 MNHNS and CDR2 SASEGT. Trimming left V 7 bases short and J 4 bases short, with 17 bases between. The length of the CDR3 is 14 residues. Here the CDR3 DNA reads TGTGCCAGCAAGACGGTAGAGACTAGTTACGAGCAGTACGTC. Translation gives CASKTVETSYEQYV.

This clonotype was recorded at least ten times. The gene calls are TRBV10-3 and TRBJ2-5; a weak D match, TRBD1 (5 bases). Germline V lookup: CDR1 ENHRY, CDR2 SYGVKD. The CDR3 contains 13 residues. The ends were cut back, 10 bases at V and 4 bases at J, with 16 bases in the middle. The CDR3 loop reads CATSTDERETQYF. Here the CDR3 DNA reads TGTGCCACCTCGACAGACGAACGAGAGACCCAGTACTTC.

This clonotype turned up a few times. The CDR3 sequence is CASSLGLVGPLYYEQYF. In nucleotides, the CDR3 is TGTGCCAGCAGCTTAGGACTAGTCGGGCCCCTTTACTACGAGCAGTACTTC. The genes are TRBV7-2 and TRBJ2-7; possibly TRBD2 for D (6 bases). CDR3 length: 17 residues. Germline V gene sequence: CDR1 SGHTA, CDR2 FQGNSA. Trimming removed 1 base at V and 3 bases at J, with 19 bases between.

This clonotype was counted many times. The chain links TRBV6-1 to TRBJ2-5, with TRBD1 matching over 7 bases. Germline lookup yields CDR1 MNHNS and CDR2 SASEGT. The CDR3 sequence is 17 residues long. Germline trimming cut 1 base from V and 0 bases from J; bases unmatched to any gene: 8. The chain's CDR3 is CASSEVNRGPNQETQYF. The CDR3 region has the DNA TGTGCCAGCAGTGAAGTTAACAGGGGCCCGAACCAAGAGACCCAGTACTTC.

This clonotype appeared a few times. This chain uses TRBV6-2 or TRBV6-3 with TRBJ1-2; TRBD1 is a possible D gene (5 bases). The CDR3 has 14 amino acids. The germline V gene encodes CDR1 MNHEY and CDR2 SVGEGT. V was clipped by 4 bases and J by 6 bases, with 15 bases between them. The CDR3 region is CASSLLREADGYTF. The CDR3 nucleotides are TGTGCCAGCAGTTTACTCAGGGAAGCGGATGGCTACACCTTC.

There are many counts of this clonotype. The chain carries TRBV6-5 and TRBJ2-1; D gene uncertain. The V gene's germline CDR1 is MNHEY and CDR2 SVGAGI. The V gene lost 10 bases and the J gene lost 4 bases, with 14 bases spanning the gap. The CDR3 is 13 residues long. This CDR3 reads CATTVGLYNEQFF. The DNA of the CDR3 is TGTGCCACTACCGTCGGGCTTTACAATGAGCAGTTCTTC.

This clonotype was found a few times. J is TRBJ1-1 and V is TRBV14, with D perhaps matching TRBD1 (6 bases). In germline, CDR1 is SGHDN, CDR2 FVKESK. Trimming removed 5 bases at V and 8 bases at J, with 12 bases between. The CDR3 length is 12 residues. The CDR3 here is CASSKQGSEAFF. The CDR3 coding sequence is TGTGCCAGCAGCAAACAGGGATCCGAAGCTTTCTTT.

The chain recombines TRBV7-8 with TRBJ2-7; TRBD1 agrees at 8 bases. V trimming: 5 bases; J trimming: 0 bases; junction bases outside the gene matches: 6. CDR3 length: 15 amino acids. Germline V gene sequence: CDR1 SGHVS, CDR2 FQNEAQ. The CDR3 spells CASSVDRGSSYEQYV. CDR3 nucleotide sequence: TGTGCCAGCAGCGTAGACAGGGGAAGCTCCTACGAGCAGTACGTC.

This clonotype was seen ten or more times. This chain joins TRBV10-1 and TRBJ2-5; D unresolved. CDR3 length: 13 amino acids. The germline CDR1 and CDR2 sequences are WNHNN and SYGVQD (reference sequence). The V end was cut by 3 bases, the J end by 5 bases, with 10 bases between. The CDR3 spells CASSDLRSETQYF. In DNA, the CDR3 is TGCGCCAGCAGTGATTTACGGTCTGAGACCCAGTACTTC.

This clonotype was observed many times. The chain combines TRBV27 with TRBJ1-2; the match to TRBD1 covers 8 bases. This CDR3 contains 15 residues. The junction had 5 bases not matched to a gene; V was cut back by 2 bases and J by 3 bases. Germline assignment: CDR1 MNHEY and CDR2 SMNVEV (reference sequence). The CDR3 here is CASSLSRGLYYGYTF. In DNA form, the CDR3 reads TGTGCCAGCAGTTTAAGCAGGGGGCTGTACTATGGCTACACCTTC.

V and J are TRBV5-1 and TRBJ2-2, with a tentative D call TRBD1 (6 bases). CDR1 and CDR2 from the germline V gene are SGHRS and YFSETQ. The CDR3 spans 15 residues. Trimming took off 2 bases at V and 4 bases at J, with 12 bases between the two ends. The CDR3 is CASSLYGQSTGELFF. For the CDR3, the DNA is TGCGCCAGCAGCTTATATGGACAGAGCACCGGGGAGCTGTTTTTT.

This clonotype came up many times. The CDR3 region is CASSPLTGVAGELFF. The CDR3 region has the DNA TGTGCCAGCAGCCCCCTCACAGGGGTGGCCGGGGAGCTGTTTTTT. The chain has TRBV7-6 and TRBJ2-2, with 7 bases that match TRBD1. V lost 5 bases to trimming and J lost 6 bases; unmatched junction nucleotides: 9. This CDR3 is built from 15 residues. The germline V gene encodes CDR1 SGHVS and CDR2 FNYEAQ.